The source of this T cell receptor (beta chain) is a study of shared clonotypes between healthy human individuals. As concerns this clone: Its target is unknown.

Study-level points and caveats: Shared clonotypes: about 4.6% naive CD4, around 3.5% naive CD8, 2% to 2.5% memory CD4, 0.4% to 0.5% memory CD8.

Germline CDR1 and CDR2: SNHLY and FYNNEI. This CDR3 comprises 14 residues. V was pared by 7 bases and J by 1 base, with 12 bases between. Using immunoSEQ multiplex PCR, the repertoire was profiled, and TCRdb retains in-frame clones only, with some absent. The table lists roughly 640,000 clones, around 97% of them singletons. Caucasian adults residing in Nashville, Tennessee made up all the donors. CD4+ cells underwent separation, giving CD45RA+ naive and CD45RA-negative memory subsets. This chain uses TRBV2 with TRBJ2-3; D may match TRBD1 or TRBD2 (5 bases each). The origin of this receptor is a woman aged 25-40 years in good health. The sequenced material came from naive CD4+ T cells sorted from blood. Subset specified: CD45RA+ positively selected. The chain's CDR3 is CASMRDVGTDTQYF. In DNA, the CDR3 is TGTGCCAGCATGAGGGACGTGGGCACAGATACGCAGTATTTT. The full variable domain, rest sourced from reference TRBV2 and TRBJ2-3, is EPEVTQTPSHQVTQMGQEVILRCVPISNHLYFYWYRQILGQKVEFLVSFYNNEISEKSEIFDDQFSVERPDGSNFTLKIRSTKLEDSAMYFCASMRDVGTDTQYFGPGTRLTVL.